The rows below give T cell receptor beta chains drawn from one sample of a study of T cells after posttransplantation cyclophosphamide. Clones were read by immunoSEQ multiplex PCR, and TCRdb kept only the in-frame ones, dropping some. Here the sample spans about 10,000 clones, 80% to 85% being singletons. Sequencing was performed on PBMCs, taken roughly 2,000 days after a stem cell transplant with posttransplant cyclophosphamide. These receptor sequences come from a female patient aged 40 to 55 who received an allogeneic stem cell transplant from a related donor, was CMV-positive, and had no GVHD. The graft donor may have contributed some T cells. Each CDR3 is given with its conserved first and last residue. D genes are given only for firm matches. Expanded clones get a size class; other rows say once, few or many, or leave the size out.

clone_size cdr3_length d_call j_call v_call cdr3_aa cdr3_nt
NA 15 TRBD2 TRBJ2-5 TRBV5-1 CASSGTSELLETQYF TGCGCCAGCAGCGGGACTAGCGAATTACTAGAGACCCAGTACTTC
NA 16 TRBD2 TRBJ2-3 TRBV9 CASSGTSGGVGDTQYF TGTGCCAGCAGCGGGACTAGCGGGGGGGTCGGGGATACGCAGTATTTT
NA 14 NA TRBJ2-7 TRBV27 CASSFRPGFYEQYF TGTGCCAGCAGTTTTAGGCCAGGTTTCTACGAGCAGTACTTC
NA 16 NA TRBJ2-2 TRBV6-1 CASSDLGQVHTGELFF TGTGCCAGCAGTGACCTAGGACAAGTACACACCGGGGAGCTGTTTTTT
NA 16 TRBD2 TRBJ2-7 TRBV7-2 CASSLAPRGGVYEQYF TGTGCCAGCAGCTTAGCTCCGCGGGGGGGCGTCTACGAGCAGTACTTC
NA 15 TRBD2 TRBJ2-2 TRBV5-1 CASSRAGGRSGELFF TGCGCCAGCAGTCGAGCGGGGGGGCGATCCGGGGAGCTGTTTTTT
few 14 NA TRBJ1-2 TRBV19 CASSPHDKVYGYTF TGTGCCAGTAGTCCCCATGACAAGGTGTATGGCTACACCTTC
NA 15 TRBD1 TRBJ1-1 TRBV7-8 CASSPQGGLNTEAFF TGTGCCAGCAGCCCCCAGGGGGGATTGAACACTGAAGCTTTCTTT
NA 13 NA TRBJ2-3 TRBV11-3 CASSLPPADTQYF TGTGCCAGCAGCCTCCCGCCGGCAGATACGCAGTATTTT
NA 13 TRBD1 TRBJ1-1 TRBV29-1 CSVEGQGNTEAFF TGCAGCGTTGAAGGACAGGGTAACACTGAAGCTTTCTTT
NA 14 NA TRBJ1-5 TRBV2 CASSETGFNQPQHF TGTGCCAGCAGTGAAACAGGGTTCAATCAGCCCCAGCATTTT
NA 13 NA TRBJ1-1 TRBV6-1 CASSGVLNTEAFF TGTGCCAGCAGTGGAGTCTTGAACACTGAAGCTTTCTTT
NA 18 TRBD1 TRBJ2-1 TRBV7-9 CASSQGEHLVGNLNEQFF TGTGCCAGCAGCCAGGGGGAACACCTAGTCGGGAACCTCAATGAGCAGTTCTTC
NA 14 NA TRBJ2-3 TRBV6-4 CASSDSGASDTQYF TGTGCCAGCAGTGACTCAGGAGCATCGGATACGCAGTATTTT
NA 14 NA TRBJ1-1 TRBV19 CASSKRSRYTEAFF TGTGCCAGTAGTAAAAGGTCGAGGTACACTGAAGCTTTCTTT
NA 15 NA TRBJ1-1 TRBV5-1 CASSPTLRLGTEAFF TGCGCCAGCAGCCCGACATTACGTTTAGGAACTGAAGCTTTCTTT
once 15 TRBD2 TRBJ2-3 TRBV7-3 CASSFRGGATDTQYF TGTGCCAGCAGCTTCCGGGGGGGCGCCACAGATACGCAGTATTTT
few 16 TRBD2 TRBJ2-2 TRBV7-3 CASSHTSGGRTGELFF TGTGCCAGCAGCCATACTAGCGGGGGCAGGACCGGGGAGCTGTTTTTT
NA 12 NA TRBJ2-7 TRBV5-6 CASSLGDYEQYF TGTGCCAGCAGCTTGGGCGACTACGAGCAGTACTTC
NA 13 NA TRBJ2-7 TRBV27 CASSLGVLAEQYF TGTGCCAGCAGTCTGGGGGTCCTAGCGGAGCAGTACTTC
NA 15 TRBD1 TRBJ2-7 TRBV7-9 CASSLVGQGMYEQYF TGTGCCAGCAGCTTAGTAGGACAGGGGATGTACGAGCAGTACTTC
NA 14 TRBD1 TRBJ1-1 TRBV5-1 CASSTADRVTEAFF TGCGCCAGCAGCACCGCGGACAGGGTCACTGAAGCTTTCTTT
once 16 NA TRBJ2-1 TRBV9 CASSVEVGGGYNEQFF TGTGCCAGCAGCGTAGAGGTAGGGGGAGGGTACAATGAGCAGTTCTTC
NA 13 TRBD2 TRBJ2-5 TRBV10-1 CASSSGLDETQYF TGCGCCAGCAGTTCGGGACTAGACGAGACCCAGTACTTC
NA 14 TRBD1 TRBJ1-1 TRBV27 CASSLGTVNTEAFF TGTGCCAGCAGTTTAGGGACAGTCAACACTGAAGCTTTCTTT
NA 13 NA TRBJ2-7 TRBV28 CASSFRQSYEQYF TGTGCCAGCAGTTTCAGACAATCCTACGAGCAGTACTTC
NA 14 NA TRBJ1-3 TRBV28 CASRQLSSGNTIYF TGTGCCAGCAGACAGCTCAGCTCTGGAAACACCATATATTTT
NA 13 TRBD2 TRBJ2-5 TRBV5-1 CASSLRGGETQYF TGCGCCAGCAGCTTGCGGGGGGGGGAGACCCAGTACTTC
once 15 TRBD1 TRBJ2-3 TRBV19 CASSIRGGRADTQYF TGTGCCAGTAGTATAAGAGGGGGCCGTGCAGATACGCAGTATTTT
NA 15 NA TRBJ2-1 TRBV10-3 CAISGGTAIYNEQFF TGTGCCATCAGTGGGGGGACTGCGATCTACAATGAGCAGTTCTTC
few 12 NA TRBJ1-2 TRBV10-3 CAISESAYGYTF TGTGCCATCAGTGAGTCGGCCTATGGCTACACCTTC
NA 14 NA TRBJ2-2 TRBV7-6 CASSLASGSGELFF TGTGCCAGCAGCTTAGCATCGGGGTCTGGGGAGCTGTTTTTT
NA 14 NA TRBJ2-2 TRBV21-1 CASLQNSGHGELFF TGTGCCAGCCTGCAGAATTCTGGTCACGGGGAGCTGTTTTTT
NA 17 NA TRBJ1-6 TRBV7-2 CASSSLVGRVQGSPLHF TGTGCCAGCAGCTCACTTGTTGGCAGAGTCCAGGGTTCACCCCTCCACTTT
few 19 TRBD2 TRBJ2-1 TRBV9 CASSVGGLAGPIGYNEQFF TGTGCCAGCAGCGTAGGGGGACTAGCGGGGCCAATTGGCTACAATGAGCAGTTCTTC
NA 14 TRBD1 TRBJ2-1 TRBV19 CASQGDRVFDEQFF TGTGCCAGCCAGGGGGACAGGGTCTTCGATGAGCAGTTCTTC
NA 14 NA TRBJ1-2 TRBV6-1 CASSEQRGAGGYTF TGTGCCAGCAGTGAACAAAGGGGCGCAGGTGGCTACACCTTC
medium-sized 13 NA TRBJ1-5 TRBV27 CASGAPSNQPQHF TGTGCCAGTGGGGCCCCCAGCAATCAGCCCCAGCATTTT